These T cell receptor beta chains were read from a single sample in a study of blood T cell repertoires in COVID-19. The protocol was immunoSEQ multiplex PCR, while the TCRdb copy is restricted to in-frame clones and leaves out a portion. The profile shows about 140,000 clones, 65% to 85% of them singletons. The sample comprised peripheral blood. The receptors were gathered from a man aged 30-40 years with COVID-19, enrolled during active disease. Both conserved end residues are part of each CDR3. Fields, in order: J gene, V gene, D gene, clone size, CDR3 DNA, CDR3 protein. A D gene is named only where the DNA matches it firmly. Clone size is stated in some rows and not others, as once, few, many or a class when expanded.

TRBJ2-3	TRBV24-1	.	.	TGTGCCACCAGTGGGCCCGCCCGCACAGATACGCAGTATTTT	CATSGPARTDTQYF
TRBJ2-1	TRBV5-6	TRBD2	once	TGTGCCAGCAGCCTTCTAGCGGGAGAACTTGAGCAGTTCTTC	CASSLLAGELEQFF
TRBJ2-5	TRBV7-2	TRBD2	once	TGTGCCAGCAGCTCTCGGACTAGCGGGAGGGGGGAGACCCAGTACTTC	CASSSRTSGRGETQYF
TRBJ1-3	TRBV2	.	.	TGTGCCAGCAGTGAAGACAGGTACTCTGGAAACACCATATATTTT	CASSEDRYSGNTIYF
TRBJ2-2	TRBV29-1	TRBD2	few	TGCAGCGTTGAAGATGGGACTAGCGGGAGATTAGGGGAGCTGTTTTTT	CSVEDGTSGRLGELFF
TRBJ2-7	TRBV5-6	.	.	TGTGCCAGCAGCGGGTGGCGGGACAGAGGCTACGAGCAGTACTTC	CASSGWRDRGYEQYF
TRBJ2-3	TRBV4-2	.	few	TGTGCCAGCAGCCAAGCACTAGGCGGGAGCACAGATACGCAGTATTTT	CASSQALGGSTDTQYF
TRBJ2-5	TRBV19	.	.	TGTGCCAGTACCTCCCGCCCGGGGTTTTCAGGAGAGACCCAGTACTTC	CASTSRPGFSGETQYF
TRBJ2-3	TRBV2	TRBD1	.	TGTGCCAGCAGTCTCCGGAGCAGGGGGACAGATACGCAGTATTTT	CASSLRSRGTDTQYF
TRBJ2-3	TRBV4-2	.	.	TGTGCCAGCAGCCCCATCTCAGCCCCGGGAAACACAGATACGCAGTATTTT	CASSPISAPGNTDTQYF
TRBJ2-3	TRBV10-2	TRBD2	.	TGCGCCAGCACCCCCGGAGTAGCGGGATCCTCTACGCAGTATTTT	CASTPGVAGSSTQYF
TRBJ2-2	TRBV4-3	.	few	TGCGCCAGCAGCCAAGATGGAGGAAACACCGGGGAGCTGTTTTTT	CASSQDGGNTGELFF
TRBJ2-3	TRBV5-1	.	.	TGCGCCAGCAGCATTGGCCGTGGCAGGGAACTAACAGATACGCAGTATTTT	CASSIGRGRELTDTQYF
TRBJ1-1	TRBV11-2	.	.	TGTGCCAGCAGCTTATTGCGTAGTGAGGGCGGGAACACTGAAGCTTTCTTT	CASSLLRSEGGNTEAFF
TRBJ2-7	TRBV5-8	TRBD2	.	TGTGCCAGCAGCACCGGGACTAGCGGACGATACGAGCAGTACTTC	CASSTGTSGRYEQYF
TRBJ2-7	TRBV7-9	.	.	TGTGCCAGCAGCTTAGATATCTACGAGCAGTACTTC	CASSLDIYEQYF
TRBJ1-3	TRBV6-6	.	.	TGTGCCTCCTCTAGAAATAGTCCTGGAAACACCATATATTTT	CASSRNSPGNTIYF
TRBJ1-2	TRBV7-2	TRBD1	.	TGTGCCAGCAGCCCTGCCCCGGGACAGGGGGCCTATGGCTACACCTTC	CASSPAPGQGAYGYTF
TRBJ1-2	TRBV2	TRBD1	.	TGTGCCAGCAGTGGACAGGGGGCTCTATATGGCTACACCTTC	CASSGQGALYGYTF
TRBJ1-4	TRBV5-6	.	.	TGTGCCAGCACGTTGCAGGCAACTAATGAAAAACTGTTTTTT	CASTLQATNEKLFF
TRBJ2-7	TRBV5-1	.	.	TGCGCCAGCAGCTCCAGTTTGATAACCTACGAGCAGTACTTC	CASSSSLITYEQYF
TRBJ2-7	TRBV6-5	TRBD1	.	TGTGCCAGCAGCCGACAGGGGGCTAGCTACGAGCAGTACTTC	CASSRQGASYEQYF
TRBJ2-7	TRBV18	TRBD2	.	TGTGCCAGCTCACCACAGCCAGCGGGACTCTACGAGCAGTACTTC	CASSPQPAGLYEQYF
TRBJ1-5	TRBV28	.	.	TGTGCCAGCAGCCGCCCTTGGGAGCCGGACCAGCCCCAGCATTTT	CASSRPWEPDQPQHF
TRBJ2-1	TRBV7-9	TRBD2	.	TGTGCCAGCAGCTTAGCGCCCGGCGGGAGTTACAATGAGCAGTTCTTC	CASSLAPGGSYNEQFF
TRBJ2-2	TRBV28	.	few	TGTGCCAGCAAGGTAGCGGTCGGGGAGCTGTTTTTT	CASKVAVGELFF
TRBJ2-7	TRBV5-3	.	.	TGTGCCAGAAGCTTTCTCGGGGCCTACGAGCAGTACTTC	CARSFLGAYEQYF
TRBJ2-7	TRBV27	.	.	TGTGCCAGCAGTTTATCGGGTAGCGGAGCCTCCTACGAGCAGTACTTC	CASSLSGSGASYEQYF
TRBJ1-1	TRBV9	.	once	TGTGCCAGCAGCGTCGGGGGGAGCACTGAAGCTTTCTTT	CASSVGGSTEAFF
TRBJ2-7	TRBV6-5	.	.	TGTGCCAGCAGTTACTCCGGACAGAGACCTCACGAGCAGTACTTC	CASSYSGQRPHEQYF
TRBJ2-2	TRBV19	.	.	TGTGCCACCTCGGTCGGGGTCCTGAACACCGGGGAGCTGTTTTTT	CATSVGVLNTGELFF
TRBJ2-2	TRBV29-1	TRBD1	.	TGCAGCGTCCGACAGGGGTATCTCGGGGAGCTGTTTTTT	CSVRQGYLGELFF
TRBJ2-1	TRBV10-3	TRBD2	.	TGTGCCATCAGGACGACTAGCGGGAGATCGGATGAGCAGTTCTTC	CAIRTTSGRSDEQFF
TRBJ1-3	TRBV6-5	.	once	TGTGCCAGCAGACCGACAGCTTCCTCTGGAAACACCATATATTTT	CASRPTASSGNTIYF
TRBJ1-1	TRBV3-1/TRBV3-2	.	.	TGTGCCAGCAGCCAAGATCCGTCCTCCACTGAAGCTTTCTTT	CASSQDPSSTEAFF
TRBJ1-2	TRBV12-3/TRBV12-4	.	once	TGTGCCAGCAGGGACAGCTCCCGGGGCGGCTACACCTTC	CASRDSSRGGYTF
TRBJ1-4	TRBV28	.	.	TGTGCCAGCAGTAAAGGGGGTAACCTGGAAAAACTGTTTTTT	CASSKGGNLEKLFF
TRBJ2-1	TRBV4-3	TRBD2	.	TGCGCCAGCAGCCAAGCTATTAGCGGGAGGGCCGGTCCGCAGTTCTTC	CASSQAISGRAGPQFF
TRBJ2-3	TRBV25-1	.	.	TGTGCCAGCAGTGAGGGGAGACTCACAGATACGCAGTATTTT	CASSEGRLTDTQYF
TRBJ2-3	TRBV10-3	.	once	TGTGCCATCAGTGGCACAGGGTCCTCCACAGATACGCAGTATTTT	CAISGTGSSTDTQYF
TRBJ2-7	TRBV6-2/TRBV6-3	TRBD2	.	TGTGCCAGCAGTTCCGAGGGACTAGCGGACTACGAGCAGTACTTC	CASSSEGLADYEQYF
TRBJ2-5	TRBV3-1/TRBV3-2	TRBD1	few	TGTGCCAGCAGCTCATCAGGGGGCAATTTGGGGACCCAGTACTTC	CASSSSGGNLGTQYF
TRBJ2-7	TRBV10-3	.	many	TGTGCCACGGAGGAGGGGCCCAACTACGAGCAGTACTTC	CATEEGPNYEQYF
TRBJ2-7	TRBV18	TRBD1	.	TGTGCCAGCTCAGTTACAGGGGACGGCTCCTACGAGCAGTACTTC	CASSVTGDGSYEQYF
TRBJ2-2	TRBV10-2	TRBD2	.	TGCGCCAGCAATTTGAGGCGGGAGGCGAACACCGGGGAGCTGTTTTTT	CASNLRREANTGELFF
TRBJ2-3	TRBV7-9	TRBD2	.	TGTGCCAGCAGCGCGACTAGCGGGAGTCGCGATACGCAGTATTTT	CASSATSGSRDTQYF
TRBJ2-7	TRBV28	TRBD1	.	TGTGCCAGCAGTTTAACCGGGACAGGGTCCTACGAGCAGTACTTC	CASSLTGTGSYEQYF
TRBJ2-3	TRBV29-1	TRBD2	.	TGCAGCGGAATGACTAGCGGGTCGGGCGATACGCAGTATTTT	CSGMTSGSGDTQYF
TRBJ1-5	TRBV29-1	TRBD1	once	TGCAGCGTTCGACAGGGGATCAATCAGCCCCAGCATTTT	CSVRQGINQPQHF
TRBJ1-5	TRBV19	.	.	TGTGCCAGTAGTATAACAGGAAGCAATCAGCCCCAGCATTTT	CASSITGSNQPQHF
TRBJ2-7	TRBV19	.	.	TGTGCCAGTAGTATCACGAGCTCCTACGAGCAGTACTTC	CASSITSSYEQYF
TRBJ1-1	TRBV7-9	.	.	TGTGCCAGCAGCCTTGGACAGGAAGCTTTCTTT	CASSLGQEAFF